A single sample gave rise to the 10 T cell receptor beta chains below, sequenced in a study of blood T cell repertoires in COVID-19. The assay was immunoSEQ multiplex PCR, and TCRdb's table has in-frame clones only and misses some. The sample has 150,000 to 200,000 clones, about nine tenths seen once. Sequences were obtained from PBMCs or T cells enriched from blood (not recorded which). The receptors derive from a woman aged 18 to 35 who had recovered from COVID-19.

The CDR3 is CASSLQGVEGNEQFF. The CDR3 DNA is TGTGCCAGCAGCCTACAGGGAGTTGAGGGCAATGAGCAGTTCTTC. The chain has TRBV11-3 and TRBJ2-1; the D gene is possibly TRBD1 (6 bases). Germline-derived CDR1 and CDR2 are SGHNT and YENEEA. This CDR3 is built from 15 residues. V lost 5 bases to trimming and J lost 6 bases, with 17 bases between them.

This chain connects TRBV5-5 to TRBJ2-7; 9 bases match TRBD1. V was clipped by 4 bases and J by 1 base; unmatched bases: 9. Germline V gene lookup returns CDR1 SGHKS and CDR2 YYEKEE (reference sequence). This CDR3 is 16 amino acids long. The CDR3 DNA follows: TGTGCCAGCAGCGTCGCTCCGGGACAGGGTTCCTACGAGCAGTACTTC. It is translated as CASSVAPGQGSYEQYF. The whole variable domain, remainder taken from reference TRBV5-5 and TRBJ2-7, is DAGVTQSPTHLIKTRGQQVTLRCSPISGHKSVSWYQQVLGQGPQFIFQYYEKEERGRGNFPDRFSARQFPNYSSELNVNALLLGDSALYLCASSVAPGQGSYEQYFGPGTRLTVT.

V gene TRBV6-2 or TRBV6-3 combines with J gene TRBJ2-7; weak D call: TRBD2 (5 bases). CDR1 is MNHEY and CDR2 is SVGEGT in the germline V gene. V was pared by 5 bases and J by 5 bases, with 10 bases between. There are 12 residues in the CDR3. As DNA, the CDR3 is TGTGCCAGCAGTACGTACGGGGACGAGCAGTACTTC. Encoded protein: CASSTYGDEQYF.

The chain uses TRBV28 and TRBJ2-1; D remains ambiguous. V was clipped by 7 bases and J by 5 bases, with 6 bases between them. The CDR3 is 11 residues long. Germline V lookup: CDR1 MDHEN, CDR2 SYDVKM. CDR3 amino acids: CASNRDNEQFF. DNA for the CDR3: TGTGCCAGCAACAGAGACAATGAGCAGTTCTTC. Drawing the rest from reference TRBV28 and TRBJ2-1, the complete variable domain is DVKVTQSSRYLVKRTGEKVFLECVQDMDHENMFWYRQDPGLGLRLIYFSYDVKMKEKGDIPEGYSVSREKKERFSLILESASTNQTSMYLCASNRDNEQFFGPGTRLTVL.

In this sample, this clone turned up once. The chain couples TRBV28 to TRBJ1-2; 7 bases match TRBD1. The CDR3 length is 19 residues. J lost 0 bases, V lost 4 bases, and 17 bases had no gene match. The V gene's germline CDR1 is MDHEN and CDR2 SYDVKM. The CDR3 is CASSSPSWDSSVANYGYTF. The CDR3 coding sequence is TGTGCCAGCAGTTCGCCAAGCTGGGACAGCTCCGTAGCTAACTATGGCTACACCTTC.

This clone appeared a few times. J is TRBJ2-2 and V is TRBV30, with TRBD1 matching 10 bases. After removal of 4 bases from V and 7 bases from J, the junction contained 6 bases not matched to a gene. The CDR3 is 14 residues long. Germline loops: CDR1 GTSNPN, CDR2 SVGIG (reference sequence). The CDR3 region is CAWTPDRGYGELFF. The CDR3 coding sequence is TGTGCCTGGACGCCGGACAGGGGGTACGGGGAGCTGTTTTTT.

The chain employs TRBV3-1 (or the pseudogene TRBV3-2) and TRBJ2-7, with a tentative D call TRBD2 (6 bases). This CDR3 spans 13 amino acids. Trimming shortened V by 7 bases and J by 2 bases, and 12 bases separated the two germline ends. CDR1 is LGHDT, CDR2 YNNKEL, per germline (reference sequence). In DNA form, the CDR3 reads TGTGCCAGCAAGGTGGCGGGAACCTACGAGCAGTACTTC. Its protein product is CASKVAGTYEQYF.

The gene calls are TRBV30 and TRBJ1-6, with D hard to call. V shed 2 bases and J shed 9 bases, with 8 bases lying between them. The CDR3 has 12 residues. Germline V gives CDR1 GTSNPN, CDR2 SVGIG (reference sequence). The CDR3 is CAWSPSSSPLHF. In nucleotides, the CDR3 is TGTGCCTGGAGTCCGTCTTCTTCACCCCTCCACTTT.

This chain joins TRBV4-3 and TRBJ2-7; D gene unclear. Trimming pared 0 bases from V and 3 bases from J, leaving 18 bases between. Germline V gives CDR1 LGHNA, CDR2 YSLEER. This CDR3 contains 17 residues. CDR3 protein: CASSQDLQAESYYEQYF. The CDR3 region has the DNA TGCGCCAGCAGCCAAGATCTTCAGGCCGAATCCTACTACGAGCAGTACTTC.

A single count supports this clone. The chain uses TRBV4-2 and TRBJ1-5; tentative D call: TRBD1 (5 bases). This CDR3 is built from 14 residues. The germline V gene has CDR1 LGHNA and CDR2 YNFKEQ. Trimming left V 0 bases short and J 7 bases short, with 10 bases between. CDR3 amino acids: CASSQDRGDQPQHF. The CDR3 DNA is TGTGCCAGCAGCCAAGACCGGGGGGACCAGCCCCAGCATTTT.